The sequence of this T cell receptor (beta chain) was determined in a study of OX40 agonist ivuxolimab in advanced cancers. Study-wide background: Dose-escalation patients' cancers were hepatocellular carcinoma, melanoma, renal cell or head and neck cancer.

Notes on the study in general: People who partly responded at 0.1-3.0 mg/kg had some of the least clonal expansion seen. Dosing at 0.1 to 3.0 mg/kg was accompanied by clonal expansion of CD4+ and CD8+ blood T cells by week 6. The mean number of expanded clones was higher in CD8+ T cells than in CD4+.

Sequencing was performed with immunoSEQ multiplex PCR; in TCRdb, only in-frame clones are kept and a portion is missing. Among tens of thousands of clones listed, over 75% were seen once. Only a few counts were recorded for this clone. The antigen remains unidentified. From germline, CDR1 is SGDLS and CDR2 YYNGEE. Between the trimmed V and J ends, which lost 2 bases and 0 bases, there was a span of 9 bases. There are 15 residues in the CDR3. This chain joins TRBV9 and TRBJ1-3, with D perhaps TRBD1 (5 bases). This sample comprised CD4+ or CD8+ T cells sorted from blood, obtained in a trial of the OX40 agonist ivuxolimab. The source is an adult with an advanced solid tumor such as melanoma, head and neck, liver or kidney cancer. The CDR3 DNA reads TGTGCCAGCAGCGTCGACAGAAGCTCTGGAAACACCATATATTTT. Residues: CASSVDRSSGNTIYF.